This T cell receptor (beta chain) was documented in a study of metastatic and nonmetastatic thyroid tumors. Study in general: Repertoire data that came from the blood and tumor or nodule tissue of malignant and benign thyroid patients were compared.

Study results and limitations: Versus benign nodules, malignant thyroid tumors reportedly had significantly higher TCR beta diversity, in blood and tumor.

The entire patient cohort was treatment-naive prior to thyroid surgery. V lost 3 bases to trimming and J lost 5 bases; unmatched junction nucleotides: 14. The length of the CDR3 is 16 residues. Looked up from germline, CDR1 is DFQATT and CDR2 is SNEGSKA (reference sequence). The sample holds many counts of this clone. Its matching antigen is unknown. TCRdb reassembled clones from the PCR reads with MiXCR. The data hold over 30,000 clones, with under 8% observed a single time. The sequenced sample consisted of blood. This clonotype was obtained from a female donor with papillary thyroid cancer or a benign thyroid nodule (not recorded which). Some clones in this sample may be carry-over from other donors' samples. The chain combines TRBV20-1 with TRBJ2-5, with 8 bases aligning to TRBD2. CDR3 in amino acids: CSASRWGSGKDETQYF. The CDR3 bases are TGCAGTGCTAGCCGATGGGGTAGCGGGAAGGATGAGACCCAGTACTTC.